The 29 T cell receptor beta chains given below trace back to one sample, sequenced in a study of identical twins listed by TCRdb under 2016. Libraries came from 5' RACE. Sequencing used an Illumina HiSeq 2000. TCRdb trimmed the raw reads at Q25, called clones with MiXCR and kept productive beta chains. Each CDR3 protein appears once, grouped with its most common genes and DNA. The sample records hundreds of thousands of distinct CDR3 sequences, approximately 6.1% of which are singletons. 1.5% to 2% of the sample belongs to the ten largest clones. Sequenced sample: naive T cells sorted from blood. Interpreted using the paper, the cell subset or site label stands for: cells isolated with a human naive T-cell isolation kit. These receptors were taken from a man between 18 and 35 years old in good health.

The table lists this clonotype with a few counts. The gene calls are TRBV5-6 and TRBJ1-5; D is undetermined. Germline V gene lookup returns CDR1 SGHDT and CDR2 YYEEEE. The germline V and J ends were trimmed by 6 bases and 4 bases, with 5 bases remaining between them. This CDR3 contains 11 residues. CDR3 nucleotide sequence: TGTGCCAGCATCTCGAATCAGCCCCAGCATTTT. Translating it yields CASISNQPQHF.

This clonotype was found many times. This CDR3 reads CASSLVAKAEAFF. The CDR3 bases are TGTGCCAGCAGTTTAGTAGCGAAGGCTGAAGCTTTCTTT. The rearrangement links TRBV12-3 or TRBV12-4 to TRBJ1-1; D is unresolved. The ends were cut back, 1 base at V and 6 bases at J, with 9 bases in the middle. The CDR3 has 13 residues.

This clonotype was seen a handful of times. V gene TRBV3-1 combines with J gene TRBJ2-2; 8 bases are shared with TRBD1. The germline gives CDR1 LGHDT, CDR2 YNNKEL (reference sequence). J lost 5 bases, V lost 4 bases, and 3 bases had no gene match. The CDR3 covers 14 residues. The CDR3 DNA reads TGTGCCAGCAGCCGACAGGGGAGGACCGGGGAGCTGTTTTTT. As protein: CASSRQGRTGELFF.

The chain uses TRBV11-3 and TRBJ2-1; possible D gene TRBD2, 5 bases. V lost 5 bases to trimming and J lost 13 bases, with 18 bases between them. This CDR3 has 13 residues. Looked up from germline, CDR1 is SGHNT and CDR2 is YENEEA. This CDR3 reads CASSRTGSGAQFF. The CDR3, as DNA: TGTGCCAGCAGCCGAACCGGAAGCGGCGCACAGTTCTTC.

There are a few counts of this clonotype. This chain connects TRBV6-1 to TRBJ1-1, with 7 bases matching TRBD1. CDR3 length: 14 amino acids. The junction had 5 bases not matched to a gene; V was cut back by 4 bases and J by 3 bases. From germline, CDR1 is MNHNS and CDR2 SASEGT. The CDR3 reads CASSGQGLDTEAFF. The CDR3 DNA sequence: TGTGCCAGCAGTGGACAGGGTCTGGACACTGAAGCTTTCTTT.

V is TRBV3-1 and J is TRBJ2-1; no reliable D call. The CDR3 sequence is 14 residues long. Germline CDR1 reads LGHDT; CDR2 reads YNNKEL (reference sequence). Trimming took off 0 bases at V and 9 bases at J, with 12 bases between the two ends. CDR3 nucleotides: TGTGCCAGCAGCCAAGAGGGTTCGGCGGCTGAGCAGTTCTTC. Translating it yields CASSQEGSAAEQFF.

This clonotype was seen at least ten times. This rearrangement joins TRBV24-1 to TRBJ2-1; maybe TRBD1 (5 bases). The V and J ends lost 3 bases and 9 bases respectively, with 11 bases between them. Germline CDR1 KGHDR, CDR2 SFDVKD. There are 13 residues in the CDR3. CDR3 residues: CATSDRTGVEQFF. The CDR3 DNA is TGTGCCACCAGTGATAGAACAGGAGTTGAGCAGTTCTTC.

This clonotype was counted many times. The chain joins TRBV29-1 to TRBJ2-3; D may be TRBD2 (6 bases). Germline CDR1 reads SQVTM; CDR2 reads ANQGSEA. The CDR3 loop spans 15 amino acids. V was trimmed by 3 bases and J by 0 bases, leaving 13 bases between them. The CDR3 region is CSVEGGEMSTDTQYF. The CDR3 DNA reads TGCAGCGTTGAGGGCGGGGAAATGAGCACAGATACGCAGTATTTT.

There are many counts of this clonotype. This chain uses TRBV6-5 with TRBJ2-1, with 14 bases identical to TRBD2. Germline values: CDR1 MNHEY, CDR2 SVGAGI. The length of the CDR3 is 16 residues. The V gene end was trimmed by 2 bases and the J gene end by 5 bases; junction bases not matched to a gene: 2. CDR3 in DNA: TGTGCCAGCAGTTACCGGACTAGCGGGAGGAACAATGAGCAGTTCTTC. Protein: CASSYRTSGRNNEQFF.

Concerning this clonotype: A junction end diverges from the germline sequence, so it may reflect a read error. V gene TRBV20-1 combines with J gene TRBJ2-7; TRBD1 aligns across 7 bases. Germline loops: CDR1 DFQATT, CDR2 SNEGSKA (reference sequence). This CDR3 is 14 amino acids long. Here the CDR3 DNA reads TGCAGTGCTAGAGGGGACAGCTCTATTTATCCTCACCGGTTC. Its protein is CSARGDSSIYPHRF.

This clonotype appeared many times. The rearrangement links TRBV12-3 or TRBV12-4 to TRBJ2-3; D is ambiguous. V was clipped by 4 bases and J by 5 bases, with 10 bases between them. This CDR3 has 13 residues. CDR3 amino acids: CASSSNAGDTQYF. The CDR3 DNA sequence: TGTGCCAGCAGTTCCAATGCAGGAGATACGCAGTATTTT.

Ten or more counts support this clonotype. CDR3: CASGLATTPKSGRAYNEQFF. In nucleotides, the CDR3 is TGTGCTAGTGGTTTGGCAACCACCCCGAAAAGCGGGAGAGCCTACAATGAGCAGTTCTTC. The chain combines TRBV12-5 with TRBJ2-1, with 8 nucleotides matching TRBD2. The junction had 16 bases not matched to a gene; V was cut back by 1 base and J by 2 bases. Germline V gene sequence: CDR1 LGHNT, CDR2 FRNRAP. CDR3 length: 20 residues. The whole variable domain, filled in from reference TRBV12-5 and TRBJ2-1, reads DARVTQTPRHKVTEMGQEVTMRCQPILGHNTVFWYRQTMMQGLELLAYFRNRAPLDDSGMPKDRFSAEMPDATLATLKIQPSEPRDSAVYFCASGLATTPKSGRAYNEQFFGPGTRLTVL.

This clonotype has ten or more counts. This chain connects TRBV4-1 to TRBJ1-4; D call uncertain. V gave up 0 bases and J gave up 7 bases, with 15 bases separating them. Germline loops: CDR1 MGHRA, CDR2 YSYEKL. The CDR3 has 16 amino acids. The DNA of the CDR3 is TGCGCCAGCAGCCAAGATTACCCAGCCGGAGGTGAAAAACTGTTTTTT. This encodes CASSQDYPAGGEKLFF.

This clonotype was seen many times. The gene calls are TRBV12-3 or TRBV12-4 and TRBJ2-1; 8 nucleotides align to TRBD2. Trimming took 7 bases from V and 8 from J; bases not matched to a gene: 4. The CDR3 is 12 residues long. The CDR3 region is CASTGGRYEQFF. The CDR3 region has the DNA TGTGCCAGCACGGGCGGGAGGTATGAGCAGTTCTTC.

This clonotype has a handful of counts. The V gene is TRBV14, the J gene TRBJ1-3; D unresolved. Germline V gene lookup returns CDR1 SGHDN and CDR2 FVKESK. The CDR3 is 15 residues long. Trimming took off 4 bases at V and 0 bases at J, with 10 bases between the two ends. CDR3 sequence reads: CASSPRGFSGNTIYF. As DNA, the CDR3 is TGTGCCAGCAGCCCACGTGGTTTCTCTGGAAACACCATATATTTT.

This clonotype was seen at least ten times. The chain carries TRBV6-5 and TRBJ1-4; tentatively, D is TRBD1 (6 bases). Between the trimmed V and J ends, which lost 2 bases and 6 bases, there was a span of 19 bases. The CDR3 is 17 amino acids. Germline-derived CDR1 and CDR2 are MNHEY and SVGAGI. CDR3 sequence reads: CASSYGRTGSGDEKLFF. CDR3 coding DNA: TGTGCCAGCAGTTACGGGAGAACAGGGTCAGGGGATGAAAAACTGTTTTTT.

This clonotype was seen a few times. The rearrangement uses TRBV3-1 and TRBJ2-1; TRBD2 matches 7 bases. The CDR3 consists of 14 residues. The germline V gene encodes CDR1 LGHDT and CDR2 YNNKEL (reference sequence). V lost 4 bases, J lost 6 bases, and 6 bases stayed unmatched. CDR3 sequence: CASSRQASGNEQFF. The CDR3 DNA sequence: TGTGCCAGCAGCCGACAAGCTAGCGGCAATGAGCAGTTCTTC.

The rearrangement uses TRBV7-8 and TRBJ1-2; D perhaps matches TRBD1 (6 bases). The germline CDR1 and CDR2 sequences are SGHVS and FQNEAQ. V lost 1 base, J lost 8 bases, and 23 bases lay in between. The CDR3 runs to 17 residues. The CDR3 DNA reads TGTGCCAGCAGCTTAGACAGGGTATGGGAGTACGGCCTGGGCTACACCTTC. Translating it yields CASSLDRVWEYGLGYTF.

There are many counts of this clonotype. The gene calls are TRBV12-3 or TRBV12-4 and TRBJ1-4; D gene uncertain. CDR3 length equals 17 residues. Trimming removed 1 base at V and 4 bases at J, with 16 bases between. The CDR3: CASSLVLMGWSNEKLFF. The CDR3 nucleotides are TGTGCCAGCAGTTTAGTACTAATGGGGTGGAGTAATGAAAAACTGTTTTTT.

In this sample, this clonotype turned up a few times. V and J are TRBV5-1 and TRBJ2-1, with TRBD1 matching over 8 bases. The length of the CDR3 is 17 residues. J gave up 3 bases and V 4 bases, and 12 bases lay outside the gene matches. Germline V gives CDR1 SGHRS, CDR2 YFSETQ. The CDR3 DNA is TGCGCCAGCAGCGGCGTCGGACAGGGAGTTTTCTACAATGAGCAGTTCTTC. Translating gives CASSGVGQGVFYNEQFF.

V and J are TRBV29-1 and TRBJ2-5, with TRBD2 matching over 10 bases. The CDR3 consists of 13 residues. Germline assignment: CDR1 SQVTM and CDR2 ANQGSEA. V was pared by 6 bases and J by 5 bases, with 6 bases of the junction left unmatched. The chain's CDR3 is CSVSGRVRETQYF. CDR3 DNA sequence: TGCAGCGTCAGCGGGAGGGTCCGGGAGACCCAGTACTTC. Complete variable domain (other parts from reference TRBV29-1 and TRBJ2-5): SAVISQKPSRDICQRGTSLTIQCQVDSQVTMMFWYRQQPGQSLTLIATANQGSEATYESGFVIDKFPISRPNLTFSTLTVSNMSPEDSSIYLCSVSGRVRETQYFGPGTRLLVL.

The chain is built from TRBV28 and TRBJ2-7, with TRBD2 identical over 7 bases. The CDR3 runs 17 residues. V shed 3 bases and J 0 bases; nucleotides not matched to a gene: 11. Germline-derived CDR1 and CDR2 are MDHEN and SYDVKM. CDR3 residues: CASSFSASGGSSYEQYF. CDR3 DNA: TGTGCCAGCAGTTTTTCGGCTAGCGGAGGGAGCTCCTACGAGCAGTACTTC.

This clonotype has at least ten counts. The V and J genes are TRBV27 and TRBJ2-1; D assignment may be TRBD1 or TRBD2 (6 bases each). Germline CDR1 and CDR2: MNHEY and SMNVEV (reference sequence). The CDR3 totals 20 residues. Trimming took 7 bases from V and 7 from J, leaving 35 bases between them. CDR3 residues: CASKIRGQYSLSILANEQFF. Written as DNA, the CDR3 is TGTGCCAGCAAAATTCGGGGGCAATATTCCCTATCTATTCTCGCGAATGAGCAGTTCTTC.

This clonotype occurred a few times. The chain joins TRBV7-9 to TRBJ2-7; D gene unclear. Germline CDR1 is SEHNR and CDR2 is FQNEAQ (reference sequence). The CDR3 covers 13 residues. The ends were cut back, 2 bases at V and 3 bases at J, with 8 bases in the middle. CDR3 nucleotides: TGTGCCAGCAGCTTATTGCCCGACTACGAGCAGTACTTC. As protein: CASSLLPDYEQYF. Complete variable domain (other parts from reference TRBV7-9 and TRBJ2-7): DTGVSQNPRHKITKRGQNVTFRCDPISEHNRLYWYRQTLGQGPEFLTYFQNEAQLEKSRLLSDRFSAERPKGSFSTLEIQRTEQGDSAMYLCASSLLPDYEQYFGPGTRLTVT.

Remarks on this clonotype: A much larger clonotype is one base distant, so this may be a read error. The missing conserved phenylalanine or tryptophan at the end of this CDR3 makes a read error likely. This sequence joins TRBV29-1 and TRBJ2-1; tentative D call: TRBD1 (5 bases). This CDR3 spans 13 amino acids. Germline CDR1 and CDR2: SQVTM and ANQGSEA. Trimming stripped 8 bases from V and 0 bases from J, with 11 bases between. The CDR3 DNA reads TGCAGCACCAGGGCTAGCTCCTACAATGAGCAGTTCTAC. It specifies CSTRASSYNEQFY.

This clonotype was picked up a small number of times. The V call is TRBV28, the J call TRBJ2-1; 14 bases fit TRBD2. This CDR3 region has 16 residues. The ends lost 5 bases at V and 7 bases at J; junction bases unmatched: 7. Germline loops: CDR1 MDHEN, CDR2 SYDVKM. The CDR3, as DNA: TGTGCCAGCAGTCCTACCGGGACTAGCGGGAGAAATGAGCAGTTCTTC. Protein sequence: CASSPTGTSGRNEQFF.

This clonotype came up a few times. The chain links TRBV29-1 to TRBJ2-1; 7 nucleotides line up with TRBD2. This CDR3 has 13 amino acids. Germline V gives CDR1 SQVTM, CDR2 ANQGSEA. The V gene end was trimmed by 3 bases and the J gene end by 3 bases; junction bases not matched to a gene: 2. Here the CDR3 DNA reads TGCAGCGTTGAGGGGGACTACTACAATGAGCAGTTCTTC. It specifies CSVEGDYYNEQFF.

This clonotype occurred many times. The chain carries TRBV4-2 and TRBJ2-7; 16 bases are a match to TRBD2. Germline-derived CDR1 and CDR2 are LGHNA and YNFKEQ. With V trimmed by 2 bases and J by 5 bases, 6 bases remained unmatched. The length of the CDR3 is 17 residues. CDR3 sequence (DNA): TGTGCCAGCAGCCAAACCGGGACTAGCGGGAGGGGAGACGAGCAGTACTTC. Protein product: CASSQTGTSGRGDEQYF.

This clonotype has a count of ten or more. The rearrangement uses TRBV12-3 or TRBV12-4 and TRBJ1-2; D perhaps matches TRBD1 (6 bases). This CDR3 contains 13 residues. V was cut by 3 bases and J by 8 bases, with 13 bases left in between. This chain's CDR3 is CASSFRGAEGYTF. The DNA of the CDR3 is TGTGCCAGCAGTTTTCGGGGGGCGGAAGGCTACACCTTC.